Each of the 21 T cell receptor beta chains below was sequenced from the same sample in a study of blood T cells in healthy people across ages. Combining a sample-barcoded 5' primer with a J-beta primer mix, a second PCR ran for roughly 6 to 11 cycles. TCRdb reanalysed the 5' RACE reads using MiXCR and keeps one entry per CDR3 protein. The table lists 850,000 to 1,300,000 distinct CDR3 sequences, more than 35% of them singletons. The sequenced material came from blood. These receptors were obtained from a woman aged 60-70 years in good health.

Comment on this clonotype: This could be a read error, since a much larger clone is one nucleotide away. The chain joins TRBV4-1 to TRBJ2-4; D is unclear. CDR1 is MGHRA and CDR2 is YSYEKL in the germline V gene. V was trimmed by 0 bases and J by 13 bases, leaving 13 bases between them. This CDR3 has 13 residues. This chain's CDR3 is CASSQDLYNEQYF. CDR3 nucleotides: TGCGCCAGCAGCCAAGACCTCTACAATGAGCAGTACTTC.

This clonotype has a handful of counts. The V gene is TRBV7-9, the J gene TRBJ2-7, with TRBD2 identical over 10 bases. Germline loops: CDR1 SEHNR, CDR2 FQNEAQ (reference sequence). This CDR3 contains 16 residues. The J segment lost 1 base and the V segment lost 0 bases, leaving 3 bases of the junction unmatched. CDR3 region: CASSLAGTSASYEQYF. The DNA for the CDR3 is TGTGCCAGCAGCTTAGCGGGGACTAGCGCTTCCTACGAGCAGTACTTC.

This chain joins TRBV15 and TRBJ2-1, with unresolved D. The V and J ends lost 1 base and 7 bases respectively, with 8 bases between them. In germline, CDR1 is LNHNV, CDR2 YYDKDF (reference sequence). The CDR3 is 13 residues long. CDR3 sequence: CATSRAQINEQFF. Written as DNA, the CDR3 is TGTGCCACCAGCAGAGCACAAATAAATGAGCAGTTCTTC.

The V and J genes are TRBV2 and TRBJ2-5, with 7 bases identical to TRBD1. Matching the DNA end better, TRBJ2-7 makes the J call doubtful. The CDR3 consists of 15 residues. Germline V gives CDR1 SNHLY, CDR2 FYNNEI. CDR3: CASTPVETGIHEQYF. CDR3 in DNA: TGTGCCAGCACTCCAGTAGAGACAGGGATCCACGAGCAGTACTTC.

This clonotype was detected only a few times. This rearrangement joins TRBV15 to TRBJ1-2; 7 bases are shared with TRBD1. V lost 0 bases and J lost 2; bases outside the gene matches: 3. This CDR3 is 15 amino acids long. Germline CDR1 is LNHNV and CDR2 is YYDKDF (reference sequence). The CDR3 here is CATSRDWGQNYGYTF. CDR3 sequence (DNA): TGTGCCACCAGCAGAGATTGGGGACAGAACTATGGCTACACCTTC.

The J gene is TRBJ2-4, the V gene TRBV20-1; a possible D gene is TRBD2 (5 bases). This CDR3 has 15 amino acids. V was cut by 4 bases and J by 1 base, with 14 bases left in between. Germline V gives CDR1 DFQATT, CDR2 SNEGSKA (reference sequence). The CDR3 region has the DNA TGCAGTGCTAAACGGGGAACACTCGCCAAAAACATTCAGTACTTC. Translating it yields CSAKRGTLAKNIQYF.

The genes are TRBV25-1 and TRBJ1-2; 11 nucleotides align to TRBD1. V was pared by 10 bases and J by 3 bases, with 7 bases of the junction left unmatched. The CDR3 has 14 residues. Germline V gives CDR1 MGHDK, CDR2 SYGVNS. In DNA form, the CDR3 reads TGTGCCACCAGAGGGGACAGGGGGGACTATGGCTACACCTTC. It encodes CATRGDRGDYGYTF.

This chain connects TRBV4-2 to TRBJ2-6; unclear D gene. The CDR3 sequence is 16 residues long. Trimming removed 3 bases from V and 3 bases from J, with 12 bases in between. Germline values: CDR1 LGHNA, CDR2 YNFKEQ. CDR3 DNA: TGTGCCAGCAGCCACCCACTTGGTGGTGGGGCCAACGTCCTGACTTTC. Its protein is CASSHPLGGGANVLTF.

This rearrangement joins TRBV7-6 to TRBJ2-5; 7 nucleotides agree with TRBD2. With the DNA end fitting TRBJ2-7 better, the J assignment may be wrong. The CDR3 has 13 residues. CDR1 is SGHVS and CDR2 is FNYEAQ in the germline V gene. This CDR3 is CAKREWPSYEQYF. CDR3 bases: TGTGCCAAGCGGGAATGGCCTTCCTACGAGCAGTACTTC.

This clonotype appeared once. This chain uses TRBV7-9 with TRBJ2-4; unclear D gene. The J call could be wrong; TRBJ2-7 is a better fit for the DNA end. The CDR3 sequence is 14 residues long. Germline V gene sequence: CDR1 SEHNR, CDR2 FQNEAQ (reference sequence). The DNA of the CDR3 is TGTGCCAGCAGCTTAGCTAACTTAGCCTACGAGCAGTACTTC. Translation gives CASSLANLAYEQYF.

The chain is built from TRBV2 and TRBJ1-5; 7 positions match TRBD1. This CDR3 is built from 12 residues. Trimming took 7 bases from V and 4 from J; bases not matched to a gene: 1. The V gene's germline CDR1 is SNHLY and CDR2 FYNNEI. CDR3 nucleotides: TGTGCCAGCAAGACAGGGAATCAGCCCCAGCATTTT. Amino acids: CASKTGNQPQHF.

For this clonotype: It may be a read error: a sequence one base away is much more abundant. The V and J genes are TRBV7-6 and TRBJ2-3; no reliable D call. In germline, CDR1 is SGHVS, CDR2 FNYEAQ. The CDR3 has 15 residues. Here the CDR3 reads CASSSDVGPPDTRYF. The CDR3 nucleotides are TGTGCCAGCAGCTCTGACGTGGGCCCCCCCGATACGCGGTATTTT.

V gene TRBV20-1 combines with J gene TRBJ2-1; 8 positions match TRBD2. From germline, CDR1 is DFQATT and CDR2 SNEGSKA (reference sequence). V lost 1 base, J lost 7 bases, and 6 bases stayed unmatched. The CDR3 runs 14 residues. The CDR3 spells CSARGGTSLNEQFF. CDR3 in DNA: TGCAGTGCTAGAGGGGGGACTAGTCTGAATGAGCAGTTCTTC.

The rearrangement links TRBV29-1 to TRBJ2-6; the match to TRBD1 covers 9 bases. This CDR3 contains 16 residues. V lost 4 bases and J lost 0; bases outside the gene matches: 4. Germline values: CDR1 SQVTM, CDR2 ANQGSEA. CDR3 protein: CSVGDRDRSGANVLTF. CDR3 nucleotide sequence: TGCAGCGTTGGGGACAGGGACCGCTCTGGGGCCAACGTCCTGACTTTC.

This clonotype appeared many times. The chain joins TRBV29-1 to TRBJ1-2, with no clear D. Trimming removed 3 bases from V and 7 bases from J, with 12 bases in between. The CDR3 spans 12 residues. In germline, CDR1 is SQVTM, CDR2 ANQGSEA. The CDR3 coding sequence is TGCAGCGTTGACTCAGGCCACTCTGGCTACACCTTC. Translation gives CSVDSGHSGYTF.

This clonotype has only a few counts. The chain recombines TRBV10-3 with TRBJ2-1, with a tentative D call TRBD2 (6 bases). Germline CDR1 is ENHRY and CDR2 is SYGVKD. Trimming shortened V by 3 bases and J by 4 bases, and 19 bases separated the two germline ends. This CDR3 is built from 17 residues. The CDR3 region has the DNA TGTGCCATCAGTGACCCTTTCCGGGACTTAGTTTACAATGAGCAGTTCTTC. Amino acid sequence: CAISDPFRDLVYNEQFF.

The chain joins TRBV20-1 to TRBJ1-5; no clear D. V was clipped by 5 bases and J by 0 bases, with 11 bases between them. This CDR3 comprises 14 residues. Per the germline V gene, CDR1 is DFQATT and CDR2 is SNEGSKA (reference sequence). The CDR3 is CSAQGLSSNQPQHF. The DNA for the CDR3 is TGCAGTGCTCAAGGTTTGTCTAGCAATCAGCCCCAGCATTTT.

The chain uses TRBV6-5 and TRBJ2-2; unclear D gene. CDR1 is MNHEY and CDR2 is SVGAGI in the germline V gene. The CDR3 spans 11 residues. The V end was cut by 10 bases, the J end by 6 bases, with 9 bases between. The CDR3 reads CATKRAGELFF. The CDR3 nucleotides read TGTGCCACCAAACGTGCCGGGGAGCTGTTTTTT.

V usage is TRBV2 and J usage is TRBJ2-3; D is unresolved. Germline CDR1 SNHLY, CDR2 FYNNEI. The CDR3 loop spans 15 amino acids. Trimming stripped 2 bases from V and 2 bases from J, with 11 bases between. CDR3 protein: CASSESGMSTDTQYF. The DNA for the CDR3 is TGTGCCAGCAGTGAATCAGGTATGTCCACAGATACGCAGTATTTT.

This rearrangement joins TRBV28 to TRBJ2-2; 11 bases agree with TRBD2. J was trimmed by 8 bases and V by 10 bases; bases with no gene match: 6. The V gene's germline CDR1 is MDHEN and CDR2 SYDVKM. The CDR3 is made up of 13 amino acids. The CDR3 sequence: CATGLAVKGELFF. In DNA form, the CDR3 reads TGTGCCACGGGACTAGCGGTCAAAGGGGAGCTGTTTTTT.

The chain has TRBV29-1 and TRBJ2-3; the match to TRBD2 covers 10 bases. The CDR3 length is 14 residues. Germline values: CDR1 SQVTM, CDR2 ANQGSEA. V lost 3 bases, J lost 5 bases, and 5 bases stayed unmatched. The CDR3 DNA reads as TGCAGCGTTGACCGACTAGCGGGTTTAGATACGCAGTATTTT. Its protein is CSVDRLAGLDTQYF.